Detailed here is one TCR beta chain. It has no known antigen specificity. Within one base of it there is no much larger clone, and no base qualities were kept. This entry comes from a study of control samples from healthy donors and cancer patients (dated by TCRdb to the early 2020s). The library was prepared using the immunoSEQ multiplex PCR assay. In TCRdb, the immuneACCESS table is reduced to in-frame sequences with V and J assigned. These tables do not hold every clone; where another copy was compared, an unresolved V gene accounts for under half, and the others remain unexplained. The sample profile shows 150,000 to 180,000 clones; about 94% of them were found once. The ten largest clones represent about 5% of the sample. The receptor comes from a middle-aged man in good health. Material: blood.

The nucleotide sequence is TGTGCCAGCAGTTGGACAGGGGGCGCGGACACTGAAGCTTTCTTT. It specifies CASSWTGGADTEAFF. The chain is encoded by TRBV28 joined to TRBJ1-1, with 11 bases in between that match TRBD1. Based on the germline V gene, the CDR1 and CDR2 sequences are MDHEN and SYDVKM. V ends up 4 bases short and J 3 bases short, with an unmatched junction base count of 4. The CDR3 runs 15 residues from the cysteine to the phenylalanine. Only CDR3 DNA remains: 45 bases, in frame from the first base.